The 4 T cell receptor beta chains listed next were all sequenced from one sample in a study of lymphopenia after photon versus proton radiotherapy. TCRdb's table, derived via immunoSEQ multiplex PCR, lists solely in-frame clones and lacks some. This table holds roughly 25,000 clones, over 85% found once. The specimen was peripheral blood, collected from a patient treated with photon-based radiotherapy. These receptors came from a woman aged 45 to 65 with cholangiocarcinoma.

CDR3 sequence (DNA): TGTGCCAGCAGTTCCTGGACAGGGTCGCACGAGCAGTACTTC. Amino acid sequence: CASSSWTGSHEQYF. The chain couples TRBV2 to TRBJ2-7; 8 bases fit TRBD1. The CDR3 runs to 14 residues. The trim removed 5 bases at V and 5 bases at J, leaving 8 bases unmatched. CDR1 is SNHLY, CDR2 FYNNEI, per germline. Looking up the rest from reference TRBV2 and TRBJ2-7 gives the full variable domain: EPEVTQTPSHQVTQMGQEVILRCVPISNHLYFYWYRQILGQKVEFLVSFYNNEISEKSEIFDDQFSVERPDGSNFTLKIRSTKLEDSAMYFCASSSWTGSHEQYFGPGTRLTVT.

The CDR3, as DNA: TGTGCCAGCAGCTACGACGGCTATGGCTACACCTTC. Translating gives CASSYDGYGYTF. The genes are TRBV11-2 and TRBJ1-2; D unclear. This CDR3 contains 12 residues. Germline V CDR1 and CDR2: SGHAT, FQNNGV. The V and J ends lost 4 bases and 4 bases respectively, with 7 bases between them.

J is TRBJ2-5 and V is TRBV15, with TRBD2 matching over 9 bases. CDR1 is LNHNV and CDR2 is YYDKDF in the germline V gene (reference sequence). The V and J ends lost 9 bases and 3 bases, in that order; junction bases with no gene match: 8. The CDR3 totals 14 residues. CDR3 coding DNA: TGTGCCACAAGCGGGACTAGCTCCGAAGAGACCCAGTACTTC. Translation gives CATSGTSSEETQYF.

The chain recombines TRBV2 with TRBJ2-7; D ambiguous. The germline V gene encodes CDR1 SNHLY and CDR2 FYNNEI. The CDR3 covers 11 residues. Trimming took 6 bases from V and 4 from J, leaving 7 bases between them. The CDR3 DNA reads as TGTGCCAGCAGGCAGACTTACGAGCAGTACTTC. This gives the protein CASRQTYEQYF. Full variable domain (outside the CDR3, taken from reference TRBV2 and TRBJ2-7): EPEVTQTPSHQVTQMGQEVILRCVPISNHLYFYWYRQILGQKVEFLVSFYNNEISEKSEIFDDQFSVERPDGSNFTLKIRSTKLEDSAMYFCASRQTYEQYFGPGTRLTVT.